Detailed here is one T cell receptor (beta chain). The source of the sample is a study of blood T cells in healthy people across ages. Alongside a J-beta primer mix, a sample-barcoded 5' primer served in a second PCR lasting about 6 to 11 cycles. From the 5' RACE reads, TCRdb called clonotypes with MiXCR, one entry per CDR3 protein. In the table there are around 620,000 distinct CDR3 sequences, about 25% of which are singletons. The CDR3 is 15 amino acids. Looked up from germline, CDR1 is MNHEY and CDR2 is SVGEGT. With each sample, at least 6 micrograms of total RNA were extracted. The rearrangement uses TRBV6-2 or TRBV6-3 and TRBJ2-5; D is possibly TRBD2 (5 bases). The J call may not be correct, given that the DNA end is closer to TRBJ2-1. Sample: blood. The sequence was collected from an older woman in good health. The CDR3 region is CASSTTSRPDNEQFF. The CDR3 coding sequence is TGTGCCAGCAGTACCACTAGTAGGCCAGACAATGAGCAGTTCTTC.